This T cell receptor (beta chain) appears in the sequencing data of a study of regulatory T cells in long-lasting Graves disease. Comments on this clonotype: Its antigen is not known.

Regarding the study as a whole: Persistent disease was associated with favored TRBV28 usage and with favored use of TRBJ1-2 and TRBJ2-5.

Construction of the TCR beta libraries employed iRepertoire HTBI primers in conjunction with Arm-PCR of CDR3 regions. TCRdb ran MiXCR on the multiplex PCR reads and lists one entry per CDR3 protein. The data contain 400,000 to 600,000 distinct CDR3 sequences, 20% to 25% of them seen just once; the ten biggest clones take up roughly 7%. This CDR3 has 17 residues. The V and J ends lost 5 bases and 1 base respectively, with 19 bases between them. Time point defined: persistent/refractory GD, antithyroid drugs over 5 years with positive TRAb. PBMC-derived RNA was used for the TCR library. This specimen consisted of peripheral blood mononuclear cells (PBMCs), obtained when the disease was refractory, from a patient treated with antithyroid drugs. The rearrangement links TRBV12-3 or TRBV12-4 to TRBJ2-3; the D gene is possibly TRBD2 (6 bases). This clonotype was obtained from a female donor with Graves disease. CDR3 sequence reads: CASSPSRLGGGTDTQYF. CDR3 sequence (DNA): TGTGCCAGCAGTCCCTCAAGACTAGGAGGGGGCACAGATACGCAGTATTTT.